The 5 T cell receptor beta chains reported below all come from one sample, sequenced in a study of blood T cells in healthy people across ages (dated by TCRdb to between 2015 and 2017). The receptor library was made with 5' RACE. The listed sequencing device is Illumina HiSeq 2500. A second PCR of roughly 6 to 11 cycles was run with a J-beta primer mix and a sample-barcoded 5' primer. In-frame beta chains were kept once TCRdb had trimmed the public reads at Q25 with fastp and called clones with MiXCR. Every CDR3 protein is listed once, alongside the most common genes and DNA of its rows. The sample table contains more than 450,000 distinct CDR3 sequences; only one count was recorded for 25% to 35% of them. Together, the top ten hold about 3.3% of the sample. These data were also filed under a second study, of T cells of mothers and their children.

What was sequenced was blood. These receptor sequences come from a boy younger than 10 in good health.

This chain joins TRBV5-1 and TRBJ2-3; 8 bases align to TRBD2. Looked up from germline, CDR1 is SGHRS and CDR2 is YFSETQ. This CDR3 is 15 amino acids long. Trimming cost V 5 bases and J 0 bases; bases outside gene matches: 5. CDR3 sequence (DNA): TGCGCCAGCAGTCCTAGCGGGTCTAGCACAGATACGCAGTATTTT. It encodes CASSPSGSSTDTQYF.

This clonotype turned up a few times. The V and J genes are TRBV5-5 and TRBJ2-3; D is possibly TRBD2 (6 bases). This CDR3 contains 14 residues. In germline, CDR1 is SGHKS, CDR2 YYEKEE (reference sequence). V was trimmed by 3 bases and J by 2 bases, leaving 10 bases between them. The CDR3 region has the DNA TGTGCCAGCAGCTATTGGGGGGACACAGATACGCAGTATTTT. It is translated as CASSYWGDTDTQYF.

This clonotype was seen a handful of times. V gene TRBV12-3 or TRBV12-4 combines with J gene TRBJ2-7; D possibly matches TRBD1 or TRBD2 (5 bases each). V lost 5 bases and J 3 bases, leaving 14 bases between the germline ends. The CDR3 sequence is 14 residues long. The CDR3 sequence is CASSGTLGVYEQYF. CDR3 nucleotides: TGTGCCAGCAGTGGGACGTTGGGGGTCTACGAGCAGTACTTC.

This chain links TRBV10-2 with TRBJ2-3; D gene unclear. This CDR3 comprises 15 residues. With 5 bases removed from V and 1 base from J, the gap between germline ends came to 13 bases. Germline values: CDR1 WSHSY, CDR2 SAAADI. The CDR3 coding sequence is TGCGCCAGCAGTTCGTCCTCATGGGGCACAGATACGCAGTATTTT. Its protein is CASSSSSWGTDTQYF.

A word on this clonotype: One end of the junction does not line up with germline, which may come from a read error. V usage is TRBV5-6 and J usage is TRBJ2-5; 16 bases align to TRBD2. Germline CDR1 and CDR2: SGHDT and YYEEEE. The CDR3 has 13 residues. The CDR3 sequence is CASSSPGLAGGSF. The CDR3 DNA is TGTGCCAGCAGCTCGCCGGGACTAGCGGGAGGGTCCTTC.